The next 9 T cell receptor beta chains were all read from a single sample in a study of Ad26.COV2.S vaccination and SARS-CoV-2 variants. Some clones are missing from TCRdb's copy, which holds only in-frame ones; the method was immunoSEQ multiplex PCR. The table includes roughly 500,000 clones, about 88% detected once. Noted treatment: around 19 received Ad26.COV2.S at low or high dose, single or two shots; about 5 received placebo; per-sample allocation not given. On day 63 after the first injection, vaccine and placebo recipients gave samples. The material was peripheral blood, obtained in a trial of Ad26.COV2.S vaccine versus placebo. These receptors originate from a person between 18 and 65 years old who received the Ad26.COV2.S COVID-19 vaccine or a placebo.

The CDR3 sequence is CASSAPGQGNEKLFF. Written as DNA, the CDR3 is TGTGCCAGTAGTGCCCCGGGACAGGGGAATGAAAAACTGTTTTTT. The genes are TRBV19 and TRBJ1-4; TRBD1 agrees at 10 bases. Looked up from germline, CDR1 is LNHDA and CDR2 is SQIVND (reference sequence). Trimming took 5 bases from V and 5 from J; bases not matched to a gene: 5. CDR3 length equals 15 residues. Based on the CDR3 plus reference TRBV19 and TRBJ1-4, the full variable domain is DGGITQSPKYLFRKEGQNVTLSCEQNLNHDAMYWYRQDPGQGLRLIYYSQIVNDFQKGDIAEGYSVSREKKESFPLTVTSAQKNPTAFYLCASSAPGQGNEKLFFGSGTQLSVL.

This clone was counted once. The chain joins TRBV5-1 to TRBJ2-3; 10 nucleotides align to TRBD2. Trimming removed 9 bases from V and 4 bases from J; junction bases left unmatched: 11. Germline CDR1 SGHRS, CDR2 YFSETQ. CDR3 length: 15 residues. DNA for the CDR3: TGCGCCACGTCGAACCCTAGCGGGAGTGCAGATACGCAGTATTTT. As protein: CATSNPSGSADTQYF.

The chain couples TRBV4-2 to TRBJ1-2; the D is unclear. Germline-derived CDR1 and CDR2 are LGHNA and YNFKEQ. The CDR3 covers 15 residues. V shed 0 bases and J shed 11 bases, with 19 bases lying between them. CDR3 loop: CASSQEKNLFGWYTF. CDR3 DNA sequence: TGTGCCAGCAGCCAAGAGAAGAATTTGTTTGGGTGGTACACCTTC.

This rearrangement joins TRBV7-2 to TRBJ2-3; D remains ambiguous. With 1 base removed from V and 2 bases from J, the gap between germline ends came to 10 bases. The CDR3 is 15 amino acids. CDR1 is SGHTA, CDR2 FQGNSA, per germline. The CDR3 coding sequence is TGTGCCAGCAGCTTAGTGGCGGTTCTCACAGATACGCAGTATTTT. This gives the protein CASSLVAVLTDTQYF.

This chain connects TRBV27 to TRBJ2-7; maybe TRBD1 (6 bases). The CDR3 length is 12 residues. From germline, CDR1 is MNHEY and CDR2 SMNVEV (reference sequence). V shed 6 bases and J shed 4 bases, with 10 bases lying between them. CDR3 coding DNA: TGTGCCAGCAGCAAGGACAGTTACGAGCAGTACTTC. Its translation: CASSKDSYEQYF.

This chain links TRBV28 with TRBJ2-3; D remains unclear. The CDR3 contains 12 residues. The V and J ends lost 9 bases and 4 bases respectively, with 11 bases between them. Germline CDR1 reads MDHEN; CDR2 reads SYDVKM. The CDR3 here is CASLTPPDTQYF. CDR3 nucleotide sequence: TGTGCCAGTCTAACCCCCCCAGATACGCAGTATTTT.

This chain links TRBV5-1 with TRBJ2-4, with 11 bases matching TRBD1. The germline V gene encodes CDR1 SGHRS and CDR2 YFSETQ. The V segment lost 3 bases and the J segment 11 bases; nucleotides outside the gene matches: 10. This CDR3 region has 15 residues. The CDR3 DNA reads as TGCGCCAGCAGCTCCACCGGGGACAGGGGGATAGTTCAGTACTTC. As protein: CASSSTGDRGIVQYF.

This chain uses TRBV25-1 with TRBJ2-3; D is unresolved. Germline values: CDR1 MGHDK, CDR2 SYGVNS. This CDR3 is 13 amino acids long. V was clipped by 5 bases and J by 0 bases, with 6 bases between them. Here the CDR3 reads CASSWQSTDTQYF. The CDR3 bases are TGTGCCAGCAGTTGGCAGAGCACAGATACGCAGTATTTT.

The chain uses TRBV4-3 and TRBJ2-1; either TRBD1 or TRBD2 may supply D (5 bases each). CDR1 is LGHNA and CDR2 is YSLEER in the germline V gene. V lost 3 bases and J lost 10, with 13 bases in between. The CDR3 has 13 amino acids. As DNA, the CDR3 is TGCGCCAGCAGCCAGAATCATTGGGGGGAGCAGTTCTTC. Protein: CASSQNHWGEQFF.